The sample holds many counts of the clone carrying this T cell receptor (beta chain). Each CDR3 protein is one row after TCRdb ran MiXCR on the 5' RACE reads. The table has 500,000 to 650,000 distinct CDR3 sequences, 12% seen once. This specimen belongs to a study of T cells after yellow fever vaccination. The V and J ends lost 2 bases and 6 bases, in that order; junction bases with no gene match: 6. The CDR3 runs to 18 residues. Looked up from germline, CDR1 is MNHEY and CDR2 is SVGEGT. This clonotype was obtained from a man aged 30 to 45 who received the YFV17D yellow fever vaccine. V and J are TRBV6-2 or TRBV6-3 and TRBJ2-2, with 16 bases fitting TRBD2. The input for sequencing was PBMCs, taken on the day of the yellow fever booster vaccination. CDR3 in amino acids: CASSYTGLAGGPAGELFF. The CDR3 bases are TGTGCCAGCAGTTACACGGGACTAGCGGGAGGGCCTGCCGGGGAGCTGTTTTTT.